This T cell receptor beta chain is drawn from a study of blood T cell repertoires in COVID-19. Across the whole study: The United States, Italy and Spain provided the acute and convalescent COVID-19 samples. Sample material is recorded as cDNA or gDNA derived from T cells, B-cell-depleted T cells, or PBMCs.

Methods used by the authors: Estimated nucleated cell counts came from reference gene primer amplification. Sequencing was performed with immunoSEQ multiplex PCR; in TCRdb, only in-frame clones are kept and a portion is missing. D and trimming were read from the DNA, whereas the V and J calls and clone size are those reported in that table. The table shows roughly 250,000 clones, with roughly 87% occurring only once. The CDR3 is made up of 14 amino acids. V shed 2 bases and J shed 8 bases, with 12 bases lying between them. Germline V gene lookup returns CDR1 ENHRY and CDR2 SYGVKD. This chain joins TRBV10-3 and TRBJ2-2; weak D call: TRBD1 (5 bases). Source material: peripheral blood. The TCR comes from a woman in her twenties or thirties with acute or convalescent COVID-19. The CDR3: CAISETGTPGELFF. In DNA form, the CDR3 reads TGTGCCATCAGTGAGACAGGCACACCGGGGGAGCTGTTTTTT.